This note documents a single T cell receptor (beta chain) sequence. This clone was seen at least ten times. Its antigen is still unknown. Per-nucleotide qualities are absent, and no much larger clonotype sits a single base away. The data originate from a study of blood T cell repertoires in COVID-19 (dated by TCRdb to about 2020). In terms of the full investigation: The collaborator samples originated in the United States, Italy and Spain and spanned the acute and convalescent phases of COVID-19. The material from the prospective study consisted of cDNA or gDNA derived from T cells, B-cell-depleted T cells, or PBMCs. Where available, HLA class I and class II types were taken from metadata supplied by the sample provider and were not determined by assay-based typing. Deeply sampled blood TCRbeta repertoires from subjects exposed to, actively infected with, or recovered from COVID-19 were included in the dataset. Samples came from the ongoing ImmuneRACE study (first 160 participants) plus 1,254 subjects from 6 global collaborators. The repertoires were made available in a free public database intended to serve as a resource for research on the immune response to SARS-CoV-2. Nearly every sample came with metadata listing a de-identified subject ID, COVID-19 status, age in years and sex. Summary of the overall study and its limitations: The quantity of clinical and demographic metadata differed by source and by participant and was supplied without curation.

The CDR3 has 18 amino acids, counting the end cysteine and phenylalanine. Just the 54-base CDR3 DNA is kept, in frame starting at base 1. Relative to germline, V is 1 base shorter and J is 0 bases shorter, with 19 bases between their ends. TCRbeta CDR3 regions were amplified from genomic DNA using the immunoSEQ Assay, a bias-controlled multiplex PCR. Per the source publication's procedure: The number of nucleated cells in each sample was estimated by amplification of reference gene primers within the assay. To quantify the absolute abundance of each unique TCRbeta CDR3 rearrangement, sequence reads were collapsed and filtered. For each sample, productive Simpson clonality was calculated as the square root of Simpson's diversity index over productive rearrangements. The table was pulled from immuneACCESS by TCRdb, which kept in-frame rearrangements only. Such tables lose some clones; where checked, under half of the loss comes from unresolved V genes, and the rest has no known cause. V, J and clone size reflect that table, while D and trimming were determined from the DNA. The sample includes about 210,000 clones, with 75% to 85% observed a single time. The top ten clonotypes cover roughly 5.3% of the sample.

At one collaborating source in Seattle, patients were enrolled during active infection and were followed longitudinally through the course of disease. Each collaborating institution followed its own protocols to collect whole blood in K2EDTA tubes. Collaborator samples were shipped for TCRbeta analysis as frozen whole blood, isolated PBMCs, or DNA extracted from either sample type. The receptor's source is a man between 45 and 60 years old with COVID-19, enrolled during active disease. The chain links TRBV5-3 with TRBJ1-2; 5 matching bases give a weak D call of TRBD1. TRBV5-3 is designated an ORF whose function remains uncertain. Sequences were obtained from peripheral blood. The DNA sequence is as follows: TGTGCCAGAAGCTTGAGGTTTACGGACAAATTCGCTAACTATGGCTACACCTTC. Its translation is CARSLRFTDKFANYGYTF.